The 30 T cell receptor beta chains presented below share a single source sample, sequenced in a study of Graves' ophthalmopathy and Graves' hyperthyroidism. Researchers took RNA transcripts and amplified TCR beta CDR3 regions from them. Second-round multiplex PCR came after first-round RT-PCR with HTBI primers. TCRdb recomputed calls from the multiplex PCR reads with MiXCR, one row per CDR3 protein. The table has 350,000 to 450,000 distinct CDR3 sequences, around 17% seen once. The sample was peripheral blood. These receptors were obtained from a woman aged 18-29 years with Graves' ophthalmopathy.

This clonotype was seen many times. The V and J genes are TRBV12-3 or TRBV12-4 and TRBJ1-1; 9 nucleotides line up with TRBD1. The CDR3 spans 14 residues. Unmatched junction bases numbered 6, after V lost 9 bases and J lost 1 base. CDR3 amino acids: CASTGGVENTEAFF. CDR3 DNA sequence: TGTGCCAGTACAGGGGGCGTAGAGAACACTGAAGCTTTCTTT.

In its sample, this clonotype was seen many times. V is TRBV10-3 and J is TRBJ2-4; no reliable D call. The germline V gene has CDR1 ENHRY and CDR2 SYGVKD. Between the trimmed V and J ends, which lost 2 bases and 0 bases, there was a span of 17 bases. The length of the CDR3 is 18 residues. CDR3 sequence: CAISETVQNVLAKNIQYF. The CDR3 DNA follows: TGTGCCATCAGTGAGACCGTACAGAACGTACTAGCCAAAAACATTCAGTACTTC.

At least ten counts were recorded for this clonotype. The genes are TRBV5-5 and TRBJ2-2; D unclear. Trimming removed 6 bases from V and 8 bases from J, with 8 bases in between. From germline, CDR1 is SGHKS and CDR2 YYEKEE (reference sequence). This CDR3 is built from 11 residues. Here the CDR3 DNA reads TGTGCCAGCATAGTAGGAGGGGAGCTGTTTTTT. This sequence encodes CASIVGGELFF.

At least ten counts were recorded for this clonotype. The chain joins TRBV4-3 to TRBJ1-1; 7 positions agree with TRBD1. V was pared by 1 base and J by 1 base, with 6 bases of the junction left unmatched. The CDR3 has 16 residues. Germline lookup yields CDR1 LGHNA and CDR2 YSLEER. DNA of the CDR3: TGCGCCAGCAGCCAAGGACAGGGTATGGAGAACACTGAAGCTTTCTTT. It encodes CASSQGQGMENTEAFF.

This clonotype was counted many times. The chain recombines TRBV19 with TRBJ1-1; D gene unclear. The length of the CDR3 is 15 residues. V was clipped by 3 bases and J by 1 base, with 12 bases between them. CDR1 LNHDA and CDR2 SQIVND come from the germline V gene (reference sequence). The CDR3 spells CASSMIGRTNTEAFF. CDR3 bases: TGTGCCAGTAGTATGATTGGGCGGACGAACACTGAAGCTTTCTTT. The full variable domain, in which reference TRBV19 and TRBJ1-1 provide the parts outside the CDR3, is DGGITQSPKYLFRKEGQNVTLSCEQNLNHDAMYWYRQDPGQGLRLIYYSQIVNDFQKGDIAEGYSVSREKKESFPLTVTSAQKNPTAFYLCASSMIGRTNTEAFFGQGTRLTVV.

On this clonotype itself: This may come from a read error, since a much larger clone is one base off. This sequence joins TRBV5-6 and TRBJ2-7, with 8 nucleotides matching TRBD1. The germline CDR1 and CDR2 sequences are SGHDT and YYEEEE. CDR3 length: 13 residues. Trimming removed 6 bases from V and 2 bases from J; junction bases left unmatched: 4. The CDR3 DNA reads as TGTGCCAGCACCCGGACAGGGCCCTACGAGCAGTACTTC. Protein sequence: CASTRTGPYEQYF.

This clonotype was recorded at least ten times. Compared with germline, one end of the junction differs, possibly owing to a read error. The chain links TRBV28 to TRBJ1-6; 9 bases are shared with TRBD1. The germline CDR1 and CDR2 sequences are MDHEN and SYDVKM. The CDR3 is made up of 13 amino acids. The CDR3 reads CASSGGQGFRVGF. The CDR3 DNA reads as TGTGCCAGCAGTGGGGGACAGGGTTTTAGGGTCGGGTTT.

This clonotype was observed many times. The J gene is TRBJ1-1, the V gene TRBV20-1; 7 bases align to TRBD1. Germline-derived CDR1 and CDR2 are DFQATT and SNEGSKA (reference sequence). Trimming removed 6 bases from V and 2 bases from J; junction bases left unmatched: 18. The CDR3 covers 17 residues. DNA for the CDR3: TGCAGTGCAACCTACTACAGGGGCCCCGCCACAAACACTGAAGCTTTCTTT. This translates into CSATYYRGPATNTEAFF.

The chain employs TRBV2 and TRBJ2-5, with 7 bases identical to TRBD2. The germline V gene encodes CDR1 SNHLY and CDR2 FYNNEI. J lost 0 bases, V lost 3 bases, and 1 base had no gene match. The CDR3 runs to 14 residues. The CDR3 sequence is CASSEAGDQETQYF. As DNA, the CDR3 is TGTGCCAGCAGTGAGGCGGGAGACCAAGAGACCCAGTACTTC.

The sample holds many counts of this clonotype. The chain links TRBV28 to TRBJ2-1, with 7 bases fitting TRBD2. Looked up from germline, CDR1 is MDHEN and CDR2 is SYDVKM. Losses at the gene ends were 7 bases for V and 3 bases for J; bases not matched to a gene: 9. The CDR3 sequence is 15 residues long. DNA for the CDR3: TGTGCCAGCAACGTTCGGCGGGAGTACTACAATGAGCAGTTCTTC. Protein product: CASNVRREYYNEQFF.

This clonotype was seen at least ten times. The chain couples TRBV6-1 to TRBJ1-2, with 7 bases aligning to TRBD1. This CDR3 has 12 residues. J was trimmed by 6 bases and V by 5 bases; bases with no gene match: 3. Germline V lookup: CDR1 MNHNS, CDR2 SASEGT. CDR3 DNA: TGTGCCAGCAGTACAGACAGGGATGGCTACACCTTC. Amino acids: CASSTDRDGYTF.

This clonotype showed up many times. This rearrangement joins TRBV7-8 to TRBJ2-6; D might be TRBD1 (5 bases). This CDR3 is 17 amino acids long. The germline V gene has CDR1 SGHVS and CDR2 FQNEAQ. Deletions cut 0 bases from V and 1 base from J, with 10 bases between. In DNA, the CDR3 is TGTGCCAGCAGCTTAGCCAGACAGATTTCTGGGGCCAACGTCCTGACTTTC. This encodes CASSLARQISGANVLTF.

This clonotype was observed many times. The gene calls are TRBV6-2 or TRBV6-3 and TRBJ1-5; D is possibly TRBD1 (5 bases). Germline CDR1 MNHEY, CDR2 SVGEGT. Trimming removed 11 bases from V and 6 bases from J, with 23 bases in between. The CDR3 runs 15 residues. CDR3 protein: CAGSFDGTGRQPQHF. CDR3 in DNA: TGTGCCGGATCTTTCGACGGAACGGGGCGTCAGCCCCAGCATTTT.

In its sample, this clonotype was seen many times. The V gene is TRBV6-4, the J gene TRBJ1-1; no firm D call. Germline V CDR1 and CDR2: MRHNA, SNTAGT. Trimming shortened V by 0 bases and J by 4 bases, and 6 bases separated the two germline ends. The CDR3 totals 13 residues. The CDR3 protein is CASSDSPSTEAFF. The CDR3 DNA reads TGTGCCAGCAGTGACTCCCCCTCCACTGAAGCTTTCTTT.

This clonotype was recorded many times. The chain employs TRBV5-5 and TRBJ2-7, with D perhaps given as TRBD1 or TRBD2 (5 bases each). CDR1 is SGHKS, CDR2 YYEKEE, per germline (reference sequence). Trimming pared 3 bases from V and 2 bases from J, leaving 15 bases between. This CDR3 region has 15 residues. This chain's CDR3 is CASSSPGRRTYEQYF. The CDR3 DNA is TGTGCCAGCAGCTCACCGGGACGGAGAACCTACGAGCAGTACTTC.

This clonotype was recorded at least ten times. J is TRBJ1-1 and V is TRBV19, with 7 bases fitting TRBD1. Germline lookup yields CDR1 LNHDA and CDR2 SQIVND (reference sequence). Trimming took 3 bases from V and 1 from J; bases not matched to a gene: 2. This CDR3 region has 14 residues. CDR3 residues: CASSIDRANTEAFF. CDR3 in DNA: TGTGCCAGTAGTATCGACAGGGCGAACACTGAAGCTTTCTTT.

This clonotype was detected many times. The J gene is TRBJ2-2, the V gene TRBV12-3 or TRBV12-4; perhaps TRBD2 as D (5 bases). V shed 7 bases and J shed 6 bases, with 15 bases lying between them. The CDR3 totals 14 residues. The CDR3 here is CASTPFRGPGELFF. The CDR3, as DNA: TGTGCCAGCACTCCCTTCCGGGGTCCCGGGGAGCTGTTTTTT.

This clonotype was recorded many times. The chain uses TRBV6-1 and TRBJ1-6; a weak D match, TRBD1 (5 bases). Per germline, CDR1 MNHNS and CDR2 SASEGT. This CDR3 region has 15 residues. Trimming removed 4 bases at V and 7 bases at J, with 14 bases between. For the CDR3, the DNA is TGTGCCAGCAGTGGGGGGGGAAGAGGGAATTCACCCCTCCACTTT. Amino acid sequence: CASSGGGRGNSPLHF.

The V call is TRBV30, the J call TRBJ2-7; D not certain. V was shortened by 2 bases and J by 5 bases, with 7 bases between the two germline ends. This CDR3 is 11 amino acids long. Germline lookup yields CDR1 GTSNPN and CDR2 SVGIG (reference sequence). The DNA of the CDR3 is TGTGCCTGGAGTAACTATAACGAGCAGTACTTC. This codes for CAWSNYNEQYF.

On this clonotype: A read error may explain this, as a much larger clone is one base away. The chain uses TRBV5-1 and TRBJ2-5; possible D gene TRBD1, 6 bases. The CDR3 has 14 amino acids. CDR1 SGHRS and CDR2 YFSETQ come from the germline V gene. The CDR3, as DNA: TGCGCCAGCAGCTTAGGGGGATTGAAGGAGATCCAGTACTTC. Translated: CASSLGGLKEIQYF.

This clonotype was picked up many times. This rearrangement joins TRBV6-2 or TRBV6-3 to TRBJ1-3, with a tentative D call TRBD1 (5 bases). Trimming stripped 6 bases from V and 0 bases from J, with 9 bases between. CDR1 is MNHEY, CDR2 SVGEGT, per germline. This CDR3 is 14 amino acids long. The CDR3 reads CASRSTGSGNTIYF. The CDR3 nucleotides are TGTGCCAGCAGATCCACAGGCTCTGGAAACACCATATATTTT.

This clonotype was seen many times. The chain recombines TRBV20-1 with TRBJ1-3; D not certain. The V end lost 1 base, the J end lost 4 bases, and 11 bases lay between the germline ends. In germline, CDR1 is DFQATT, CDR2 SNEGSKA (reference sequence). The CDR3 contains 14 residues. CDR3 amino acids: CSARGPGGGNTIYF. Here the CDR3 DNA reads TGCAGTGCTAGAGGTCCGGGCGGGGGAAACACCATATATTTT.

This clonotype was seen repeatedly, ten times or more. The chain uses TRBV7-2 and TRBJ2-7, with 11 nucleotides matching TRBD1. Germline CDR1 and CDR2: SGHTA and FQGNSA. There are 15 residues in the CDR3. V lost 6 bases and J lost 4; bases outside the gene matches: 8. DNA for the CDR3: TGTGCCAGCAGATCGGACAGGGGGCTAGTTTACGAGCAGTACTTC. Protein product: CASRSDRGLVYEQYF.

This clonotype came up many times. This sequence joins TRBV14 and TRBJ2-7; no firm D call. CDR3 length equals 14 residues. Germline values: CDR1 SGHDN, CDR2 FVKESK. V lost 0 bases and J 6 bases, leaving 12 bases between the germline ends. The chain's CDR3 is CASSQDFGVGEQYF. The CDR3 DNA reads TGTGCCAGCAGCCAAGATTTTGGGGTTGGCGAGCAGTACTTC. The variable domain in full, completed from reference TRBV14 and TRBJ2-7, reads EAGVTQFPSHSVIEKGQTVTLRCDPISGHDNLYWYRRVMGKEIKFLLHFVKESKQDESGMPNNRFLAERTGGTYSTLKVQPAELEDSGVYFCASSQDFGVGEQYFGPGTRLTVT.

CDR3 sequence: CAISDLDSQVEAFF. CDR3 DNA sequence: TGTGCCATCAGTGACCTGGACAGCCAAGTTGAAGCTTTCTTT. The chain recombines TRBV10-3 with TRBJ1-1, with a possible D match to TRBD1 (6 bases). Per the germline V gene, CDR1 is ENHRY and CDR2 is SYGVKD. V lost 3 bases to trimming and J lost 7 bases, with 15 bases between them. The CDR3 length is 14 residues.

This clonotype was observed a few times. The chain employs TRBV7-8 and TRBJ1-6; D gene uncertain. The CDR3 contains 13 residues. The germline V gene has CDR1 SGHVS and CDR2 FQNEAQ. V was trimmed by 1 base and J by 10 bases, leaving 8 bases between them. The CDR3 protein is CASSLDSRSPLHF. Written as DNA, the CDR3 is TGTGCCAGCAGCTTAGACAGTCGCTCACCCCTCCACTTT.

This clonotype has at least ten counts. The chain joins TRBV11-2 to TRBJ2-7; TRBD1 agrees at 7 bases. V lost 3 bases and J lost 3; bases outside the gene matches: 2. The CDR3 has 13 amino acids. The V gene's germline CDR1 is SGHAT and CDR2 FQNNGV. The CDR3 DNA follows: TGTGCCAGCAGCTTGGGACAGCACTACGAGCAGTACTTC. It yields the protein CASSLGQHYEQYF.

This clonotype was detected ten times or more. V and J are TRBV7-2 and TRBJ1-1; D might be TRBD1 (6 bases). Trimming shortened V by 5 bases and J by 0 bases, and 13 bases separated the two germline ends. The CDR3 covers 15 residues. From germline, CDR1 is SGHTA and CDR2 FQGNSA. For the CDR3, the DNA is TGTGCCAGCAGCGTAAAACAGGGCTTGAACACTGAAGCTTTCTTT. Amino acids: CASSVKQGLNTEAFF.

The gene calls are TRBV12-3 or TRBV12-4 and TRBJ1-5; the D gene is possibly TRBD1 (5 bases). The CDR3 contains 13 residues. The germline V and J ends were trimmed by 5 bases and 9 bases, with 14 bases remaining between them. CDR3 sequence reads: CASSTTEGRPQHF. CDR3 in DNA: TGTGCCAGCAGTACGACAGAGGGGAGGCCCCAGCATTTT.

The rearrangement uses TRBV6-5 and TRBJ1-1; D is undetermined. The germline V and J ends were trimmed by 4 bases and 6 bases, with 12 bases remaining between them. The CDR3 loop spans 13 amino acids. Germline CDR1 reads MNHEY; CDR2 reads SVGAGI. CDR3 nucleotides: TGTGCCAGCAGTTCATTGGTCCGCCCTGAAGCTTTCTTT. Protein sequence: CASSSLVRPEAFF.